This TCR beta chain was recorded in a study of shared clonotypes between healthy human individuals. Notes on this clone: Its antigen is currently unknown.

The naive CD8 subset, CD45RO-negative cells positively selected for CCR7, excluded terminally differentiated effector memory CD45RA+ cells. The assay ran at deep level. Replicate PCRs from sorted subsets contained approximately 190 ng DNA, which is around 30,000 T cell genomes. The table came from immunoSEQ multiplex PCR; TCRdb's copy has only in-frame clones and leaves some out. The sample lists more than 550,000 clones; 92% were seen once. Study findings and constraints: Larger estimated richness was generally seen in naive subsets than in memory subsets.

The source material was naive CD8+ T cells sorted from blood. This receptor was obtained from a man aged 25 to 40 in good health.

Here the CDR3 reads CAWSGPSGPIEQYF. The CDR3, as DNA: TGTGCCTGGAGTGGGCCTAGCGGCCCAATCGAGCAGTACTTC. The rearrangement links TRBV30 to TRBJ2-7, with 7 bases matching TRBD2. The CDR3 totals 14 residues. Germline V gene data show CDR1 as GTSNPN and CDR2 as SVGIG (reference sequence). The ends lost 1 base at V and 6 bases at J; junction bases unmatched: 9.